This T cell receptor beta chain was recovered during a study of blood T cell repertoires in COVID-19. The wider study: Samples taken during acute and convalescent COVID-19 were collected in the United States, Italy and Spain. The analysed material was cDNA or gDNA that came from T cells, B-cell-depleted T cells, or PBMCs.

Original processing methods: Counts of nucleated cells, estimated from reference gene primer amplification, were obtained. This table comes from immunoSEQ multiplex PCR, and its TCRdb copy is limited to in-frame clones, with some not included. V, J and clone size are taken as reported in that table, and D and trimming were inferred from the DNA itself. This table has some 20,000 clones, about nine tenths appearing once. The sample taken for sequencing was peripheral blood. The TCR comes from a human donor in a cohort sampled during active COVID-19. The donor label of this sample is uncertain.

The CDR3 DNA sequence: TGCGCCAGCAGCATAGACAGGGGGCAAGATACGCAGTATTTT. Its translation: CASSIDRGQDTQYF. This sequence joins TRBV5-1 and TRBJ2-3; 10 nucleotides align to TRBD1. With 4 bases clipped from V and 5 bases from J, the junction kept 4 bases outside the gene matches. CDR3 length: 14 residues. CDR1 SGHRS and CDR2 YFSETQ come from the germline V gene.